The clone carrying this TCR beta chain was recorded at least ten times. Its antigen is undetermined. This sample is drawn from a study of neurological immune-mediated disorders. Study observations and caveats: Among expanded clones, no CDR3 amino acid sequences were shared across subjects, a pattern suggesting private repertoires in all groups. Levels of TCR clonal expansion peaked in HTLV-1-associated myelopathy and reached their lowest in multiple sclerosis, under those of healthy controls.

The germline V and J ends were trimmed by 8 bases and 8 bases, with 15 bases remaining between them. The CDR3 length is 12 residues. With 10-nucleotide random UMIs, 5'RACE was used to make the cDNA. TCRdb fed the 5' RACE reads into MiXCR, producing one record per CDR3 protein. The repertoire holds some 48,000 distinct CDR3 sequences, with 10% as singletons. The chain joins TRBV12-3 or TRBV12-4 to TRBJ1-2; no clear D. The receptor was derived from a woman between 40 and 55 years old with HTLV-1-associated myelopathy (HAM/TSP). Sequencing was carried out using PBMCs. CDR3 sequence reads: CASRDPSGGYTF. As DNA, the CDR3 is TGTGCCAGCCGGGATCCGAGTGGGGGCTACACCTTC.